This TCR beta chain is drawn from a study of T cells in Graves' hyperthyroidism and ophthalmopathy. Study-wide background: Staff took peripheral blood when the initial diagnosis was made, before any treatment began.

Of note for this clonotype: Germline is not matched at one junction end, which may reflect a read error.

The investigators amplified TCR beta CDR3 regions from RNA transcripts. Using the HTBI primer set, a first-round RT-PCR was run on the TCR CDR3. TCRdb re-derived calls from the multiplex PCR reads in MiXCR, one entry per CDR3 protein. The top ten clones hold approximately 33% of a sample with under 400,000 distinct CDR3 sequences, approximately 16% of them seen once. Graves' hyperthyroidism without ophthalmopathy progression within 18 months was termed stable. Clinical symptoms, serum thyroxine, TRAb, thyroid ultrasound and orbital computed tomography informed diagnoses. This receptor was identified in a man aged 25-45 years with Graves' hyperthyroidism. Sequencing was performed on blood.

CDR3 residues: CASSLVPLNTEAFF. Written as DNA, the CDR3 is TGCGCCAGCAGCTTGGTACCCTTAAACACGGAAGCTTTCTTT. The chain has TRBV5-1 and TRBJ1-1, with D unclear. The CDR3 consists of 14 residues. Germline CDR1 and CDR2: SGHRS and YFSETQ.